The rows below give T cell receptor beta chains drawn from one sample of a study of T cells in Graves' hyperthyroidism and ophthalmopathy. TCRdb re-analysed the multiplex PCR reads in MiXCR, keeping a single row per CDR3 protein. Of about 560,000 distinct CDR3 sequences detected, less than 15% appear once; the ten largest clones hold roughly 14%. Sequenced input: blood. These receptor sequences come from a woman in her thirties or forties with Graves' hyperthyroidism. Both conserved end residues are trimmed from each CDR3. Only part of the rows carry a size: once, few, many, or a class if the clone is expanded.

>NA|TRBV25-1|TRBJ1-2
ASSEWGIYGYT
>few|TRBV19|TRBJ2-2
ASSTAGGGTGELF
>NA|TRBV12-3/TRBV12-4|TRBJ2-2
ASSKWNTGELF
>many|TRBV2|TRBJ2-7
ASSTNRVGASYEQY
>once|TRBV7-2|TRBJ2-5
ASSLASVTGGAVTQY
>many|TRBV12-3/TRBV12-4|TRBJ2-2
ASKTQRDEMNTGELF
>NA|TRBV5-8|TRBJ2-1
ASSQDLAGGPRNEQF
>once|TRBV4-1|TRBJ1-6
ASSQDTGGRSPLH
>few|TRBV7-8|TRBJ2-4
ASSLASGVANIQY
>many|TRBV2|TRBJ2-7
ASRTTYEQY
>few|TRBV20-1|TRBJ2-7
SARDGRGRVEQY
>few|TRBV7-3|TRBJ2-1
ASSVSASYNEQF
>many|TRBV7-3|TRBJ2-1
ASSRGLASDEQF
>many|TRBV2|TRBJ1-1
ASNKELSNTEAF
>many|TRBV30|TRBJ1-1
ASKGDRGMNTEAF
>few|TRBV20-1|TRBJ2-5
SASFRFQETQY
>many|TRBV2|TRBJ2-1
ASSRSRDSRSYNEQF
>many|TRBV12-3/TRBV12-4|TRBJ1-6
ASSLGSSGLFGGLNSPLH
>many|TRBV7-9|TRBJ2-7
ASSLGAGVREQY
>NA|TRBV9|TRBJ2-2
ASGTRTGELF
>many|TRBV11-2|TRBJ2-3
ASSLELHTDTQY
>many|TRBV28|TRBJ2-2
ASSWMGRTGELF
>few|TRBV12-3/TRBV12-4|TRBJ2-7
ASSFILSEQY
>many|TRBV20-1|TRBJ2-1
SAGLASYNEQF
>few|TRBV19|TRBJ2-2
ASSIQIALPGELF
>NA|TRBV24-1|TRBJ2-2
ATQWSGLNTGELF
>NA|TRBV2|TRBJ2-1
ASSEESTGTSGRVNEQF
>many|TRBV7-9|TRBJ2-7
ASSHGLAGVVDYEQY
>many|TRBV30|TRBJ1-5
AWSGGGNQPQH
>many|TRBV30|TRBJ1-6
AGTGASYNSPLH
>NA|TRBV12-3/TRBV12-4|TRBJ2-1
ASSVSGALRYEQF